The next 25 T cell receptor beta chains were all read from a single sample in a study of human T cells and chemical hapten exposure. Time point reported: patch test 3, about 24 weeks after DPC sensitization. Treatment meaning: therapeutic diphenylcyclopropenone sensitization with weekly scalp DPC. TCRdb redid the calling of the RACE reads with MiXCR, one entry per CDR3 protein. Altogether more than 70,000 distinct CDR3 sequences are present, approximately 10% being singletons, with the ten largest covering roughly 1%. The sequences come from whole blood, collected in connection with sensitization to the hapten diphenylcyclopropenone (DPC). Receptors originate from a woman in her twenties or thirties with alopecia areata. Some clones in this sample may be carry-over from other donors' samples.

J is TRBJ2-7 and V is TRBV28, with D maybe TRBD2 (6 bases). The length of the CDR3 is 13 residues. Germline CDR1 MDHEN, CDR2 SYDVKM. V was clipped by 3 bases and J by 7 bases, with 13 bases between them. The CDR3 nucleotides read TGTGCCAGCAGTTTGAGACTAGTTGAAGAGCAGTACTTC. Translation gives CASSLRLVEEQYF.

This clonotype was seen repeatedly, ten times or more. This sequence joins TRBV6-4 and TRBJ1-1, with a weak D call TRBD1 (5 bases). Germline V gene lookup returns CDR1 MRHNA and CDR2 SNTAGT. V was pared by 3 bases and J by 1 base, with 9 bases between. CDR3 length: 14 residues. CDR3 DNA: TGTGCCAGCAGTGAGGCGACAGAGAACACTGAAGCTTTCTTT. This codes for CASSEATENTEAFF.

The rearrangement links TRBV20-1 to TRBJ2-7, with 7 bases lining up with TRBD2. The CDR3 is 11 residues long. With V trimmed by 3 bases and J by 6 bases, 2 bases remained unmatched. Germline values: CDR1 DFQATT, CDR2 SNEGSKA (reference sequence). The CDR3 here is CSARGGSEQYF. In nucleotides, the CDR3 is TGCAGTGCTAGGGGGGGGTCCGAGCAGTACTTC.

This clonotype was seen repeatedly, ten times or more. The chain couples TRBV30 to TRBJ2-5; D is perhaps TRBD1 or TRBD2 (5 bases each). Trimming cost V 0 bases and J 1 base, with 18 bases left between them. The CDR3 is made up of 17 amino acids. Germline CDR1 reads GTSNPN; CDR2 reads SVGIG (reference sequence). CDR3 amino acids: CAWSVSGWGRLQETQYF. In DNA form, the CDR3 reads TGTGCCTGGAGTGTATCGGGGTGGGGACGCCTCCAAGAGACCCAGTACTTC.

This clonotype was found many times. The chain links TRBV27 to TRBJ2-2; D is ambiguous. The germline CDR1 and CDR2 sequences are MNHEY and SMNVEV (reference sequence). Between the trimmed V and J ends, which lost 3 bases and 5 bases, there was a span of 4 bases. The CDR3 consists of 12 residues. The CDR3 bases are TGTGCCAGCAGTTTCCAGACCGGGGAGCTGTTTTTT. Protein product: CASSFQTGELFF.

This clonotype was counted only a few times. This chain connects TRBV10-3 to TRBJ2-6; D is perhaps TRBD1 (6 bases). V was cut by 3 bases and J by 3 bases, with 9 bases left in between. The CDR3 length is 15 residues. Germline V gene sequence: CDR1 ENHRY, CDR2 SYGVKD. CDR3 amino acids: CAISEVGGGANVLTF. The CDR3 bases are TGTGCCATCAGTGAAGTAGGGGGTGGGGCCAACGTCCTGACTTTC.

In regard to this clonotype: A much larger clone lies a single base off, so this may be a read error. This chain connects TRBV27 to TRBJ1-2; D is undetermined. Germline CDR1 is MNHEY and CDR2 is SMNVEV (reference sequence). This CDR3 has 13 amino acids. The CDR3 region is CASSSGLSYGHTF. CDR3 in DNA: TGTGCCAGCAGCTCCGGACTGAGTTATGGCCACACCTTC.

This clonotype appeared many times. The J gene is TRBJ2-3, the V gene TRBV7-9; TRBD2 aligns across 7 bases. J gave up 0 bases and V 5 bases, and 5 bases lay outside the gene matches. Germline V gene data show CDR1 as SEHNR and CDR2 as FQNEAQ (reference sequence). This CDR3 region has 15 residues. The CDR3 here is CASSPISGSTDTQYF. The CDR3, as DNA: TGTGCCAGCAGCCCGATTAGCGGGAGCACAGATACGCAGTATTTT.

This clonotype came up many times. V usage is TRBV12-3 or TRBV12-4 and J usage is TRBJ1-1, with 9 bases aligning to TRBD1. The CDR3 loop spans 17 amino acids. Trimming at V came to 4 bases and at J to 0 bases, leaving 9 bases not matched to a gene. CDR3 in DNA: TGTGCCAGCAGTTATTCGACAGGGGGGAGAATGAACACTGAAGCTTTCTTT. This encodes CASSYSTGGRMNTEAFF.

This clonotype has just a few counts. The CDR3 loop is CASSASGRAPGELFF. The CDR3 coding sequence is TGTGCCAGCAGCGCTAGCGGGAGGGCCCCCGGGGAGCTGTTTTTT. The chain links TRBV9 to TRBJ2-2; TRBD2 matches at 12 bases. The V gene end was trimmed by 3 bases and the J gene end by 6 bases; junction bases not matched to a gene: 3. Germline loops: CDR1 SGDLS, CDR2 YYNGEE. This CDR3 spans 15 amino acids.

This clonotype was counted many times. The rearrangement links TRBV25-1 to TRBJ1-1; D gene unclear. Per germline, CDR1 MGHDK and CDR2 SYGVNS. Deletions cut 1 base from V and 4 bases from J, with 10 bases between. This CDR3 is built from 14 residues. The CDR3 coding sequence is TGTGCCAGCAGTGAATCGACGGGGTTCACTGAAGCTTTCTTT. Translating gives CASSESTGFTEAFF.

There are a few counts of this clonotype. This chain links TRBV11-2 with TRBJ2-7; tentative D call: TRBD1 (6 bases). Trimming pared 1 base from V and 3 bases from J, leaving 13 bases between. Germline lookup yields CDR1 SGHAT and CDR2 FQNNGV. This CDR3 has 15 residues. CDR3: CASSLAGQLVYEQYF. CDR3 nucleotides: TGTGCCAGCAGCTTAGCTGGACAGCTTGTCTACGAGCAGTACTTC.

CDR3 bases: TGTGCCAGCAGTTTGGGACAGTCTCGGTCACCCCTCCACTTT. Translation gives CASSLGQSRSPLHF. The J gene is TRBJ1-6, the V gene TRBV28, with 7 bases aligning to TRBD1. The CDR3 sequence is 14 residues long. With 3 bases clipped from V and 10 bases from J, the junction kept 6 bases outside the gene matches. Per the germline V gene, CDR1 is MDHEN and CDR2 is SYDVKM.

In its sample, this clonotype was seen many times. V and J are TRBV4-3 and TRBJ1-3; no clear D. Trimming removed 0 bases at V and 0 bases at J, with 9 bases between. The CDR3 extends over 16 amino acids. Germline CDR1 LGHNA, CDR2 YSLEER. CDR3 in DNA: TGCGCCAGCAGCCAAGATAGGGATATCTCTGGAAACACCATATATTTT. The encoded protein is CASSQDRDISGNTIYF.

Only a few counts were recorded for this clonotype. The genes are TRBV14 and TRBJ2-7; weak D call: TRBD1 (5 bases). Germline V gene lookup returns CDR1 SGHDN and CDR2 FVKESK. The CDR3 is 15 residues long. V shed 1 base and J shed 2 bases, with 12 bases lying between them. CDR3 bases: TGTGCCAGCAGCCAAGGCCAGGGCAGGGCCTACGAGCAGTACTTC. Protein sequence: CASSQGQGRAYEQYF.

The chain combines TRBV13 with TRBJ2-5; 12 bases align to TRBD2. The germline V gene has CDR1 PRHDT and CDR2 FYEKMQ (reference sequence). CDR3 size: 18 residues. Losses at the gene ends were 4 bases for V and 0 bases for J; bases not matched to a gene: 9. CDR3 DNA sequence: TGTGCCAGCAGCTCATACGGGACTAGCGGGCAAAACCAAGAGACCCAGTACTTC. It translates to CASSSYGTSGQNQETQYF.

This clonotype was counted only a few times. This sequence joins TRBV28 and TRBJ2-3; D gene uncertain. V was cut by 8 bases and J by 6 bases, with 9 bases left in between. This CDR3 is 11 amino acids long. The germline V gene has CDR1 MDHEN and CDR2 SYDVKM. CDR3 residues: CASRSVDTQYF. CDR3 sequence (DNA): TGTGCCAGCCGCTCGGTGGATACGCAGTATTTT.

Many counts were recorded for this clonotype. The chain employs TRBV7-2 and TRBJ1-4; D uncertain. The CDR3 is made up of 11 amino acids. The V and J ends lost 5 bases and 10 bases respectively, with 8 bases between them. Germline CDR1 SGHTA, CDR2 FQGNSA. The CDR3: CASSATGKLFF. In DNA form, the CDR3 reads TGTGCCAGCAGCGCTACCGGAAAACTGTTTTTT.

Many counts were recorded for this clonotype. The gene calls are TRBV5-6 and TRBJ2-7; possibly TRBD2 for D (6 bases). Germline lookup yields CDR1 SGHDT and CDR2 YYEEEE. The CDR3 totals 14 residues. V was clipped by 1 base and J by 0 bases, with 8 bases between them. The CDR3 is CASSLRDFSYEQYV. Here the CDR3 DNA reads TGTGCCAGCAGCTTGAGGGACTTCTCCTACGAGCAGTACGTC.

This clonotype was observed many times. This rearrangement joins TRBV29-1 to TRBJ1-5; perhaps TRBD1 as D (5 bases). The V end lost 6 bases, the J end lost 0 bases, and 9 bases lay between the germline ends. This CDR3 has 13 residues. CDR1 and CDR2 (germline): SQVTM, ANQGSEA. CDR3 nucleotide sequence: TGCAGCGTAGGGGACGGTAGCAATCAGCCCCAGCATTTT. Translated, it gives CSVGDGSNQPQHF.

This clonotype has at least ten counts. This chain uses TRBV15 with TRBJ1-5; D unresolved. The CDR3 loop spans 19 amino acids. V lost 1 base to trimming and J lost 0 bases, with 19 bases between them. Germline CDR1 reads LNHNV; CDR2 reads YYDKDF (reference sequence). CDR3 amino acids: CATSRVVWAEIYSNQPQHF. The DNA for the CDR3 is TGTGCCACCAGCAGAGTGGTCTGGGCAGAAATTTATAGCAATCAGCCCCAGCATTTT.

The rearrangement links TRBV12-3 or TRBV12-4 to TRBJ1-5, with unresolved D. V lost 5 bases to trimming and J lost 7 bases, with 12 bases between them. The CDR3 totals 13 residues. The CDR3 DNA reads as TGTGCCAGCAGTCCAAACGACATACAGCCCCAGCATTTT. Its protein is CASSPNDIQPQHF.

This clonotype was counted ten times or more. This chain uses TRBV2 with TRBJ1-1; 7 positions agree with TRBD1. Germline V gene data show CDR1 as SNHLY and CDR2 as FYNNEI. V lost 6 bases and J lost 6; bases outside the gene matches: 10. This CDR3 region has 14 residues. Here the CDR3 reads CASSLQGPWAEAFF. CDR3 coding DNA: TGTGCCAGCAGCCTACAGGGGCCTTGGGCTGAAGCTTTCTTT.

This clonotype was observed at least ten times. The chain joins TRBV6-2 or TRBV6-3 to TRBJ2-1; 11 bases are shared with TRBD2. The J segment lost 0 bases and the V segment lost 2 bases, leaving 12 bases of the junction unmatched. This CDR3 contains 20 residues. Germline lookup yields CDR1 MNHEY and CDR2 SVGEGT. CDR3 residues: CASSYPPPGTSGSSYNEQFF. The CDR3 bases are TGTGCCAGCAGTTACCCTCCGCCGGGAACTAGCGGGAGCTCCTACAATGAGCAGTTCTTC.

Notes on this clonotype: A junction end diverges from the germline sequence, so it may reflect a read error. The chain joins TRBV5-1 to TRBJ2-3, with 11 bases identical to TRBD2. CDR1 and CDR2 from the germline V gene are SGHRS and YFSETQ. The CDR3 is 18 residues long. The CDR3: CTSSLGTSGHLRGDTQYF. The CDR3 region has the DNA TGCACCAGCAGCCTCGGGACTAGCGGTCACCTTCGAGGAGATACGCAGTATTTT.